A selection of T cell receptor beta chains follows, all from one sample in a study of T cell repertoires in cytomegalovirus infection. These receptors have no identified antigens. TCRdb reprocessed the reads via MiXCR and lists one record per CDR3 protein. The sample gives just over 450,000 distinct CDR3 sequences, 42% of which show up once; roughly two fifths is in the top ten. Source: cultured PBMCs, taken from culture after CMV antigen stimulation. Receptors originate from a human donor in good health (CMV status not recorded). Some clones in this sample may be carry-over from other donors' samples. CDR3s include the opening cysteine and the closing phenylalanine or tryptophan. The D gene is left open where the match is weak. The listing skips clone size in some rows; elsewhere it reads once, few, many or a size class.

j_call	clone_size	d_call	v_call	cdr3_nt	cdr3_aa
TRBJ2-3	-	TRBD1	TRBV3-1	TGTGCCAGCAGCCACCGACAGGGGACATCCACAGATACGCAGTATTTT	CASSHRQGTSTDTQYF
TRBJ1-4	-	TRBD1	TRBV6-1	TGTGCCAGCAGCGTACACGTGACAGGGGACGAAAAACTGTTTTTT	CASSVHVTGDEKLFF
TRBJ1-2	few	-	TRBV6-1	TGTGCCAGCAGTGCTCAACGGGGGGCGATCGGCTACACCTTC	CASSAQRGAIGYTF
TRBJ1-2	few	-	TRBV4-1	TGCGCCAGCAGCCTCCGAAGTGTGGGGGCAGGCTACACCTTC	CASSLRSVGAGYTF
TRBJ2-3	-	TRBD2	TRBV12-5	TGTGCTAGTGGTTCAGGAACTAGCGGGGGCCGAGATACGCAGTATTTT	CASGSGTSGGRDTQYF
TRBJ2-1	few	-	TRBV10-3	TGTGCCATCAGTAGTTTGGGACCGGGGCCCGAAAGCTCCTACAATGAGCAGTTCTTC	CAISSLGPGPESSYNEQFF
TRBJ2-5	-	-	TRBV5-1	TGCGCCAGCAGGACTAGGGAAGAGACCCAGTACTTC	CASRTREETQYF
TRBJ1-2	few	-	TRBV7-2	TGTGCCAGCAGCCGCTCTATGACGGGATATGGCTACACCTTC	CASSRSMTGYGYTF
TRBJ2-3	few	-	TRBV7-8	TGTGCCAGCTCGGGGGACAGTCGGACAGATACGCAGTATTTT	CASSGDSRTDTQYF
TRBJ2-3	-	-	TRBV4-3	TGCGCCAGCAGCCGGGGAGGCTCAATTGCCGGCCGCCTCACAGATACGCAGTATTTT	CASSRGGSIAGRLTDTQYF
TRBJ2-7	few	-	TRBV7-8	TGTGCCAGCAGCTCAGGAATAATGAACGAGCAGTACTTC	CASSSGIMNEQYF
TRBJ2-7	few	-	TRBV7-2	TGTGCCAGCAGCTCCCCTAGACTGGCCCACGAGCAGTACTTC	CASSSPRLAHEQYF
TRBJ1-2	-	TRBD1	TRBV7-2	TGTGCCAGCAGGCAGCAGGGGGGGGTCTATGGCTACACCTTC	CASRQQGGVYGYTF
TRBJ1-6	-	-	TRBV19	TGTGCCAGTAGTACCACCCAGGGGACATCTGCAAGCTCCTATAATTCACCCCTCCACTTT	CASSTTQGTSASSYNSPLHF
TRBJ2-5	-	TRBD2	TRBV5-8	TGTGCCAGCGCAAAACAGGGACTAGCGGGAGACGGCCAAGAGACCCAGTACTTC	CASAKQGLAGDGQETQYF
TRBJ2-5	-	TRBD2	TRBV7-4	TGTGCCAGCAGCCACTCTAGCGGCCAAGAGACCCAGTACTTC	CASSHSSGQETQYF
TRBJ2-1	-	TRBD2	TRBV18	TGTGCCAGCTCACCCCTCGGGACTAGTTTTTATGAGCAGTTCTTC	CASSPLGTSFYEQFF
TRBJ1-2	-	TRBD1	TRBV28	TGTGCCAGCAGTTTACAGGGACAGGGGGACGGCTACACCTTC	CASSLQGQGDGYTF
TRBJ1-5	few	TRBD1	TRBV7-8	TGTGCCAGCAGCATCGGGACAGGGGGCTTGAATCAGCCCCAGCATTTT	CASSIGTGGLNQPQHF
TRBJ2-5	-	TRBD2	TRBV5-1	TGCGCCAGCAGCGAGAGCGGGGCCTGGACCCAGTACTTC	CASSESGAWTQYF
TRBJ1-2	-	-	TRBV11-2	TGTGCCAGCAGCTTAGTTAGCCAGGGACTTAACTATGGCTACACCTTC	CASSLVSQGLNYGYTF
TRBJ1-1	few	-	TRBV7-9	TGTGCCAGCAGCTCTAGCGGAGGGGACACTGAAGCTTTCTTT	CASSSSGGDTEAFF
TRBJ2-6	-	-	TRBV15	TGTGCCACCAGCAGAGAGGTGGGCCCCCGCTCTGGGGCCAACGTCCTGACTTTC	CATSREVGPRSGANVLTF
TRBJ2-3	few	TRBD2	TRBV6-6	TGTGCCAGCAGGACTAGCGGGGGTGATACGCAGTATTTT	CASRTSGGDTQYF
TRBJ2-7	-	-	TRBV27	TGTGCCAGCAGAACCTTAGGACAGTTCTCCTACGAGCAGTACTTC	CASRTLGQFSYEQYF
TRBJ2-5	-	TRBD2	TRBV4-1	TGCGCCAGCAGCCACCTTAGCGGGGGCCGGGAGACCCAGTACTTC	CASSHLSGGRETQYF
TRBJ2-7	-	TRBD2	TRBV19	TGTGCCAGTAGTCTCCGACTAGCGGGGGGATTTATCACGCAGTACTTC	CASSLRLAGGFITQYF
TRBJ2-5	few	-	TRBV12-3/TRBV12-4	TGCGGGGGAAGAGAGACCCAGTACTTC	CGGRETQYF
TRBJ2-7	-	TRBD1	TRBV27	TGTGCCAGCAGTCCACGACAGGGAGACTACGAGCAGTACTTC	CASSPRQGDYEQYF
TRBJ2-3	few	TRBD2	TRBV6-1	TGTGCCAGCAGTGATAGCGGGGATACGCAGTATTTT	CASSDSGDTQYF
TRBJ2-3	many	-	TRBV7-2	TGTGCCAGCAGCCCAGGGGGAGGCGGCGGGGGGCGCACAGATACGCAGTATTTT	CASSPGGGGGGRTDTQYF
TRBJ1-6	many	-	TRBV7-2	TGTGCCAGCAGCTTAGAAGCGGTTAGCTCCTATAATTCACCCCTCCACTTT	CASSLEAVSSYNSPLHF
TRBJ1-4	-	-	TRBV7-6	TGTGCCAGCAGCTTAGTAGACAGATCTAATGAAAAACTGTTTTTT	CASSLVDRSNEKLFF
TRBJ1-6	-	-	TRBV7-2	TGTGCCAGCAGCGTCACAGGCGGCTCCTATAATTCACCCCTCCACTTT	CASSVTGGSYNSPLHF
TRBJ2-2	-	-	TRBV18	TGTGCCAGCTCACCACGGCAAAGGATGGAGCTGTTTTTT	CASSPRQRMELFF
TRBJ2-1	-	TRBD1	TRBV7-8	TGTGCCAGCAGCCCGCCGGGTGGGACAGGGATTTTTGGTCGGTTCTTC	CASSPPGGTGIFGRFF
TRBJ2-5	many	TRBD1	TRBV7-2	TGTGCCAGCAGATCCGGGACAGGTATTCAAGAGACCCAGTACTTC	CASRSGTGIQETQYF
TRBJ2-7	-	-	TRBV7-9	TGTGCCAGCAGCTTAGCATTAGGCAGGAGGTCGGACGAGCAGTACTTC	CASSLALGRRSDEQYF
TRBJ2-7	few	-	TRBV7-2	TGTGCCAGCAGCTCTCCGCGGGGGCCCATAACCTACGAGCAGTACTTC	CASSSPRGPITYEQYF
TRBJ2-5	-	-	TRBV7-2	TGTGCCAGCAGCCCGCGCGCAACTAAAGAGACCCAGTACTTC	CASSPRATKETQYF
TRBJ2-1	-	TRBD2	TRBV14	TGTGCCAGCAGCCAAACGGGAGGAAAAGCCTACAATGAGCAGTTCTTC	CASSQTGGKAYNEQFF
TRBJ2-7	-	-	TRBV12-3/TRBV12-4	TGTGCCAGCAGGTTACTTGGATTTTACGAGCAGTACTTC	CASRLLGFYEQYF
TRBJ2-1	-	TRBD2	TRBV4-3	TGCGCCAGCAGCCACAGACTAGCGGGGGGGCAAAATGAGCAGTTCTTC	CASSHRLAGGQNEQFF
TRBJ2-2	-	TRBD2	TRBV5-4	TGTGCCAGCAGCTCCGGGACTAGCGGGAGCGTCACCGGGGAGCTGTTTTTT	CASSSGTSGSVTGELFF
TRBJ2-1	-	TRBD1	TRBV14	TGTGCCAGCAGCCGAAGGGGACAGGGGATCCTTGAGCAGTTCTTC	CASSRRGQGILEQFF
TRBJ2-1	-	TRBD2	TRBV12-3/TRBV12-4	TGTGCCAGCAGTTCCCCTAGCGGGGGGGCGGACAATGAGCAGTTCTTC	CASSSPSGGADNEQFF
TRBJ2-7	many	-	TRBV7-2	TGTGCCAGCAGCTTAACGGCCTCCTACGAGCAGTACTTC	CASSLTASYEQYF
TRBJ1-4	-	-	TRBV10-3	TGTGCCATCAGGGACCCCGGCGAGGGGCAGGAGCGACTGTTTTTT	CAIRDPGEGQERLFF
TRBJ1-6	few	-	TRBV27	TGTGCCAGCAGTGGGCGGTACAGGCTAGACTCACCCCTCCACTTT	CASSGRYRLDSPLHF
TRBJ2-5	-	-	TRBV7-7	TGTGCCAGCAGCCCGGCGTATGTGGAGACCCAGTACTTC	CASSPAYVETQYF
TRBJ2-7	-	TRBD2	TRBV7-2	TGTGCCAGCAGCTGGCCTAGCGGGACAACTTACGAGCAGTACTTC	CASSWPSGTTYEQYF
TRBJ2-7	-	-	TRBV6-5	TGTGCCAGCAGTGTTGGGGCCAGGGCCACATTC	CASSVGARATF
TRBJ1-4	-	-	TRBV19	TGTGCCAGCACACCTGGCTCCCCCGTGGAAAAACTGTTTTTT	CASTPGSPVEKLFF
TRBJ2-2	-	-	TRBV7-2	TGTGCCGGGGTGTACACCGGGGAGCTGTTTTTT	CAGVYTGELFF
TRBJ1-5	few	-	TRBV12-3/TRBV12-4	TGTGCCAGCAGACGGACTGAGGGTCAACCCCAGCATTTT	CASRRTEGQPQHF
TRBJ2-2	many	-	TRBV18	TGTGCCAGCTCACCACGACATCTGAACACCGGGGAGCTGTTTTTT	CASSPRHLNTGELFF